The source of this T cell receptor beta chain is a study of CD8 T cells in ankylosing spondylitis. Study-level results: Within matched ankylosing spondylitis synovial fluid, disease-linked clones were reportedly significantly enriched. Those disease-linked clones were CD8+; they were also relatively rare in peripheral blood.

Deletions cut 7 bases from V and 2 bases from J, with 21 bases between. CDR1 MNHNS and CDR2 SASEGT come from the germline V gene. The CDR3 is 17 residues long. Libraries for TCR beta were made by quantitative 5'-RACE with molecular barcodes. TCRdb ran MiXCR on the 5' RACE reads and lists one entry per CDR3 protein. The sample lists roughly 240,000 distinct CDR3 sequences, 8.2% occurring once. Comment on this clonotype: Its specificity is unknown.

This TCR was recovered from a female donor with ankylosing spondylitis or in good health (not recorded which). The chain joins TRBV6-1 to TRBJ2-1, with D perhaps matching TRBD1 (6 bases). The sequenced material came from blood, either unsorted or a sorted T cell fraction (not recorded which). The CDR3 loop is CASIQSPAGDPYNEQFF. In DNA form, the CDR3 reads TGTGCCAGCATCCAGTCGCCGGCAGGGGATCCCTACAATGAGCAGTTCTTC.